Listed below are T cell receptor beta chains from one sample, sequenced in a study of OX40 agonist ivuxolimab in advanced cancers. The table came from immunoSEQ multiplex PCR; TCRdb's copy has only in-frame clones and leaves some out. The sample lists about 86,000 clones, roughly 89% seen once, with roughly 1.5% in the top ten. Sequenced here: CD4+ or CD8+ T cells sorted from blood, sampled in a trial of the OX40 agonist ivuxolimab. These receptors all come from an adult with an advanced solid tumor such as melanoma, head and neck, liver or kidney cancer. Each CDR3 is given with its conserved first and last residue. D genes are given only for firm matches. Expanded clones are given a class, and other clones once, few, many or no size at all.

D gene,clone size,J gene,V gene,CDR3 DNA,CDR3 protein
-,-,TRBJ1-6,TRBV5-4,TGTGCCAGCAGCTATGAGACAGATAATTCACCCCTCCACTTT,CASSYETDNSPLHF
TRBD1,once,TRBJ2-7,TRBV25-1,TGTGCCAGCAGAAAACAGGGGGCTGACGAGCAGTACTTC,CASRKQGADEQYF
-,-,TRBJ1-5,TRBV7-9,TGTGCCAGCAGCCCCCCAAGTAGCAATCAGCCCCAGCATTTT,CASSPPSSNQPQHF
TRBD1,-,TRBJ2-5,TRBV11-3,TGTGCCAGCAGCTTAGTCCTCGCGACAGGGACGGAAGAGACCCAGTACTTC,CASSLVLATGTEETQYF
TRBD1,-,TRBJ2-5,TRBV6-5,TGTGCCAGCAGTTCGCCCGGGACAGGGAGAGAGACCCAATACTTC,CASSSPGTGRETQYF
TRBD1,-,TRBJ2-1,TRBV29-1,TGCAGCGTTACCTGGACAGGGAATGAGCAGTTCTTC,CSVTWTGNEQFF
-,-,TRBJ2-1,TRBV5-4,TGTGCCAGCAGCTTCCCCCCCCATGAGCAGTTCTTC,CASSFPPHEQFF
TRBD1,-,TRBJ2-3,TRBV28,TGTGCCAGCAACCTACAGGGGATCACAGATACGCAGTATTTT,CASNLQGITDTQYF
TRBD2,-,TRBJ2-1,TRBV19,TGTGCCAGTAGTCCTATGCCGGGACTAGCGGGGGGTTCCTCCTACAATGAGCAGTTCTTC,CASSPMPGLAGGSSYNEQFF
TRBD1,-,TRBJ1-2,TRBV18,TGTGCCAGCTCACCAGCAGGGGGCGGCTATGGCTACACCTTC,CASSPAGGGYGYTF
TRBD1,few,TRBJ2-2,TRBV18,TGTGCCAGCTCACCCCTGACAGGGGGCTACACCGGGGAGCTGTTTTTT,CASSPLTGGYTGELFF
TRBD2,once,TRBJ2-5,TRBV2,TGTGCCAGCACCAAAGGCGGGGGTAGGGAGACCCAGTACTTC,CASTKGGGRETQYF
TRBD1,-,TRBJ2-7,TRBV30,TGTGCCTGGAGCGTGGGACAGGGGGGTCCCTACGAGCAGTACTTC,CAWSVGQGGPYEQYF
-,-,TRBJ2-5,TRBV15,TGTGCCACCAGCAGAGGTGGGACCCTACAAGAGACCCAGTACTTC,CATSRGGTLQETQYF
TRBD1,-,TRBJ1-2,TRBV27,TGTGCCAGCAGTTTTGGGACAGACTATGGCTACACCTTC,CASSFGTDYGYTF
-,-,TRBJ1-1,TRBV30,TGTGCCTGGAGTAGGTCAGTAGGAGCTTTCTTT,CAWSRSVGAFF
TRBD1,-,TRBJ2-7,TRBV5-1,TGCGCCAGCAGCTTGGTCGGGACAGGGTTCGACGAGCAGTACTTC,CASSLVGTGFDEQYF
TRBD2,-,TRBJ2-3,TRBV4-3,TGCGCCAGCAGCCCAGCCGGGGTCACTAGCGGGGGAACAGATACGCAGTATTTT,CASSPAGVTSGGTDTQYF
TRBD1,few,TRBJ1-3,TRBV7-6,TGTGCCAGCAGCCATAGGACAGGGGAGAGAGGAAACACCATATATTTT,CASSHRTGERGNTIYF
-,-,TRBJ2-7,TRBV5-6,TGTGCCAGCAGCATTGAGGACGAGCAGTACTTC,CASSIEDEQYF
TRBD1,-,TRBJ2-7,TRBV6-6,TGTGCCAGCAGTTACGGGGGACAGGACTCCTACGAGCAGTACTTC,CASSYGGQDSYEQYF
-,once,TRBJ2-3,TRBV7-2,TGTGCCAGCAGCTTAGGGGGTTCGTCTGCAGATACGCAGTATTTT,CASSLGGSSADTQYF
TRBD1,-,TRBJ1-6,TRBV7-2,TGTGCCAGCAGAGACCCTTACAGGGGCCCGGAAGTTTCACCCCTCCACTTT,CASRDPYRGPEVSPLHF
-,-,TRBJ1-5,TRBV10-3,TGTGCCACGGAATCTTCTAGCAATCAGCCCCAGCATTTT,CATESSSNQPQHF
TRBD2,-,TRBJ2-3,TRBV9,TGTGCCAGCAGCGTAACATCTAGCGGGAGGGCCGTAGATACGCAGTATTTT,CASSVTSSGRAVDTQYF
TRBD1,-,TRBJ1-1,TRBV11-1,TGTGCCAGCAGCCCGTTAGACAGGGGGCGGAACACTGAAGCTTTCTTT,CASSPLDRGRNTEAFF
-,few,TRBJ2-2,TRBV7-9,TGTGCCAGCAGCGCCACCGGGACAAACACCGGGGAGCTGTTTTTT,CASSATGTNTGELFF
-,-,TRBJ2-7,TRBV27,TGTGCCAGCAGTTTATCGGGTAGGCGTCAGGCCTACGAGCAGTACTTC,CASSLSGRRQAYEQYF
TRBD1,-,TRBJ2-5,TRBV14,TGTGCCAGCAGCCTACGGACAGGCTATCAAGAGACCCAGTACTTC,CASSLRTGYQETQYF
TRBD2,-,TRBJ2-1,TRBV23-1,TGCGCCAGCAGTCTGCGTGGGAGGGCCTACAATGAGCAGTTCTTC,CASSLRGRAYNEQFF
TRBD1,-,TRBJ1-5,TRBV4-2,TGTGCCAGCAGTCGCGGACAGGGGAATCAGCCCCAGCATTTT,CASSRGQGNQPQHF
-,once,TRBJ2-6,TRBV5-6,TGTGCCAGCAGCTCAAACCTAGATTCTGGGGCCAACGTCCTGACTTTC,CASSSNLDSGANVLTF
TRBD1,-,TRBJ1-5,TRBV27,TGTGCCAGCAGAGCCACCGGGACAGGGCCTACCCATCAGCATTTT,CASRATGTGPTHQHF
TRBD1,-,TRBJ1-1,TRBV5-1,TGCGCCAGCAGGCTGCAGGGGGCCACTGAAGCTTTCTTT,CASRLQGATEAFF
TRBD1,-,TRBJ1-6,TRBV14,TGTGCCAGCAGCCAAGCGGGACAGGGGGGTTCACCCCTCCACTTT,CASSQAGQGGSPLHF
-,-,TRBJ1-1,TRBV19,TGTGCCACCCCGCCGAAGGCAGGGTGGAACACTGAAGCTTTCTTT,CATPPKAGWNTEAFF
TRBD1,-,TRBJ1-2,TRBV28,TGTGCCGCCCAGATCGGGAACAGGGGCTATGGCTACACCTTC,CAAQIGNRGYGYTF
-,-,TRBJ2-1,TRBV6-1,TGTGCCAGCAGTTCACAGGGTGGGAATGAGCAGTTCTTC,CASSSQGGNEQFF
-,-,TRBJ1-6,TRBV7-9,TGTGCCAGCAGCTCGTGGGACCTCTATAATTCACCCCTCCACTTT,CASSSWDLYNSPLHF
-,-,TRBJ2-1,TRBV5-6,TGTGCCAGCAGCTGGAGGGCAGGGGGGACTCAGACTGAGCAGTTCTTC,CASSWRAGGTQTEQFF